Below, one TCR beta chain is given with its context. Produced via immunoSEQ multiplex PCR; TCRdb's table is partial and in-frame only. The table has approximately 40,000 clones, around 89% seen once; the top ten hold over 0.5%. This record comes from a study of T cell changes during pregnancy in multiple sclerosis. Trimming removed 5 bases from V and 5 bases from J, with 22 bases in between. From germline, CDR1 is SGHRS and CDR2 YFSETQ. The CDR3 contains 16 residues. The receptor comes from a female donor with multiple sclerosis, enrolled in a pregnancy study. The starting material was CD4+ T cells from peripheral blood mononuclear cells, obtained in the first trimester of pregnancy. This sequence joins TRBV5-1 and TRBJ1-1; perhaps TRBD1 as D (5 bases). Here the CDR3 reads CASRSSAGPVGTEAFF. In DNA form, the CDR3 reads TGCGCCAGCAGATCATCGGCAGGGCCAGTGGGGACTGAAGCTTTCTTT.